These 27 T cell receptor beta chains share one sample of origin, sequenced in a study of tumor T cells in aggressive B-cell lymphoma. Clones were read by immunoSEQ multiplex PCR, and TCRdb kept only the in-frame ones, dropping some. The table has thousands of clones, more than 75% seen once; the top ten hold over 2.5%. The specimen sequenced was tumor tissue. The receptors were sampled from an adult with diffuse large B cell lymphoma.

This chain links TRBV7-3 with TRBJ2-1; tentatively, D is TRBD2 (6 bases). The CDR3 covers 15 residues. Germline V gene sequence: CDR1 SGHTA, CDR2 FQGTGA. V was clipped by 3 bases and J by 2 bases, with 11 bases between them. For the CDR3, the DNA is TGTGCCAGCAGCTTTGGCGGGACCCCCTACAATGAGCAGTTCTTC. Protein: CASSFGGTPYNEQFF. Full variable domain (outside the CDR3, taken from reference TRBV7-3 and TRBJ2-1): GAGVSQTPSNKVTEKGKYVELRCDPISGHTALYWYRQSLGQGPEFLIYFQGTGAADDSGLPNDRFFAVRPEGSVSTLKIQRTERGDSAVYLCASSFGGTPYNEQFFGPGTRLTVL.

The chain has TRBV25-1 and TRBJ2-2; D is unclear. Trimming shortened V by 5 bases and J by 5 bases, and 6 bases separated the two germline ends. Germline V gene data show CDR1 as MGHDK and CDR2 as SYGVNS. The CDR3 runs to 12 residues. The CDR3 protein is CASSRDTGELFF. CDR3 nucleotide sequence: TGTGCCAGCAGTCGAGATACCGGGGAGCTGTTTTTT. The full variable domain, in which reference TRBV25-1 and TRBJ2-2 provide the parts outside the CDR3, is EADIYQTPRYLVIGTGKKITLECSQTMGHDKMYWYQQDPGMELHLIHYSYGVNSTEKGDLSSESTVSRIRTEHFPLTLESARPSHTSQYLCASSRDTGELFFGEGSRLTVL.

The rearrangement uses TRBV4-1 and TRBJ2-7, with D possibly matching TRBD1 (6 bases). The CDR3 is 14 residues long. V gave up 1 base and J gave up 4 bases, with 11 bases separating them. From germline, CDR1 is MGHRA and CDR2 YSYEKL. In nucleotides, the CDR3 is TGCGCCAGCAGCCAAGGGGCAGGGGATTACGAGCAGTACGTC. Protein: CASSQGAGDYEQYV.

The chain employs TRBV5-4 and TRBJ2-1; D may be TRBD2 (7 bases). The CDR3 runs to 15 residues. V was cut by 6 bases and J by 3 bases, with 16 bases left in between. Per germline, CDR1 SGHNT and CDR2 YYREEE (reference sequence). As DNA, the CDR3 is TGTGCCAGCACCGTCAAGGGGGGGGACTACAATGAGCAGTTCTTC. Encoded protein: CASTVKGGDYNEQFF.

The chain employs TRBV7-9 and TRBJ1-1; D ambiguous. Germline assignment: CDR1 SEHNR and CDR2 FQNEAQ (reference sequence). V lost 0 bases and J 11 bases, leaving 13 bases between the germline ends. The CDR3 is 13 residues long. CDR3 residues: CASSLAPHPGAFF. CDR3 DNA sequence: TGTGCCAGCAGCTTAGCACCCCACCCGGGGGCTTTCTTT.

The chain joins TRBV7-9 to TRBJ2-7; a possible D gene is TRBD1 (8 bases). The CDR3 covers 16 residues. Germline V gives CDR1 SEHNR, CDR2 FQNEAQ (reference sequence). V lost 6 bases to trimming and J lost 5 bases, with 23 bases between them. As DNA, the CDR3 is TGTGCCAGCAGTCCACAGGGGGGGGGCGTTGGGAACGAGCAGTACTTC. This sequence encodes CASSPQGGGVGNEQYF.

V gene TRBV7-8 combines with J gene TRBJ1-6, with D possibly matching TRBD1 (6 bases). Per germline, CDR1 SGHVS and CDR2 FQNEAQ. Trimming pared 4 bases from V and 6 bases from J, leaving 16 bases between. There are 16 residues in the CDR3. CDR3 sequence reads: CASSYLPGTPNSPLHF. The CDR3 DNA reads TGTGCCAGCAGCTACCTTCCCGGGACACCTAATTCACCCCTCCACTTT.

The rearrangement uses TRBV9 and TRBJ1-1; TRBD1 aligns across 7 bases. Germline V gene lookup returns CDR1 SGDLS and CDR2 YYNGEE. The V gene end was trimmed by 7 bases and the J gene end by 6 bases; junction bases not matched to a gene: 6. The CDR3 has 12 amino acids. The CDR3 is CASQGGASEAFF. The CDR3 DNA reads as TGTGCCAGCCAAGGGGGCGCTTCTGAAGCTTTCTTT.

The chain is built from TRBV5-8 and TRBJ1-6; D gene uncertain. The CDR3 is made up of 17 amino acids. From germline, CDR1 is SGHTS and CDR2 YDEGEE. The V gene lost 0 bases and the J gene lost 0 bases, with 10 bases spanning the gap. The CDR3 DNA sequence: TGTGCCAGCAGCTTGGACGCTTCGAGCTCCTATAATTCACCCCTCCACTTT. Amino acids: CASSLDASSSYNSPLHF.

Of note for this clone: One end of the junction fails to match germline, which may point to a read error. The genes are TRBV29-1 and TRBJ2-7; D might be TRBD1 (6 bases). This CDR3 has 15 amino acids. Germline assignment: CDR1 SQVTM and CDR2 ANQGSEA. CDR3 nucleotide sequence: TGTAGCGTTAACTCGCCAGGGGCAGGGAACTACGAGCAGTACTTC. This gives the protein CSVNSPGAGNYEQYF.

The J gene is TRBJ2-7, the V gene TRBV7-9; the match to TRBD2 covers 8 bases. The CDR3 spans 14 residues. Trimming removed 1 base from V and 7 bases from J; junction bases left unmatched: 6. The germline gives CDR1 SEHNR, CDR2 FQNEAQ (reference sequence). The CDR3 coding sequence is TGTGCCAGCAGCTTAGACCTAGCGGGTGCGGAGCAGTACTTC. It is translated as CASSLDLAGAEQYF.

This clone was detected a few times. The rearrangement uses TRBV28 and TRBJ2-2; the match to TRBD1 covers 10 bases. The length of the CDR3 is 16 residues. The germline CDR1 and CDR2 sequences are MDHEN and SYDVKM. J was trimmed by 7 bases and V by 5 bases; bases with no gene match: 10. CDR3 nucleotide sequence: TGTGCCAGCAGTACTGGGACAGGGGTACGGGGCGGGGAGCTGTTTTTT. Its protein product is CASSTGTGVRGGELFF.

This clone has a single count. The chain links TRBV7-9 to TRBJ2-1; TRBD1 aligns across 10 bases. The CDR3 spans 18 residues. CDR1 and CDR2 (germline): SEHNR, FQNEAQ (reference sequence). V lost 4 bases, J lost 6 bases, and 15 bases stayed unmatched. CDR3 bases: TGTGCCAGCAGCTCGTTACTCCCGGGACAGGGGATGAGCAATGAGCAGTTCTTC. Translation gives CASSSLLPGQGMSNEQFF.

Written as DNA, the CDR3 is TGTGCCAGCAGCTCCGGGACAGGGGAGAACACCGGGGAGCTGTTTTTT. Translated: CASSSGTGENTGELFF. The chain carries TRBV21-1 and TRBJ2-2; TRBD1 is taken as the D call from the table, unchecked against the DNA. TRBV21-1 is tagged as a pseudogene. The CDR3 loop spans 16 amino acids.

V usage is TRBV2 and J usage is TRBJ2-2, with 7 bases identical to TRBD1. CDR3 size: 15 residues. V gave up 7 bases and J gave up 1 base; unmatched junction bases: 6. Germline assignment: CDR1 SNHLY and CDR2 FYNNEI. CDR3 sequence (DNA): TGTGCCAGCATCTCAGGGGGACAGAACACCGGGGAGCTGTTTTTT. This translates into CASISGGQNTGELFF.

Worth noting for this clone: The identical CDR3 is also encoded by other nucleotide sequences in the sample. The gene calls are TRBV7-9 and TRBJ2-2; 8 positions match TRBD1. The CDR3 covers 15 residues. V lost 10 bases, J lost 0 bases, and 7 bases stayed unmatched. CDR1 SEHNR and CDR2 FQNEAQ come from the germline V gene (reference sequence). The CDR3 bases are TGTGCCACCGCCCCGGGACAGGCGAACACCGGGGAGCTGTTTTTT. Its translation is CATAPGQANTGELFF.

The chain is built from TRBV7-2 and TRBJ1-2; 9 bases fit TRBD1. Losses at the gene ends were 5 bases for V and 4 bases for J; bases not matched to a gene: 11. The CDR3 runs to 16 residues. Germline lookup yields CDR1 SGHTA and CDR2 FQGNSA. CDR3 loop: CASSAGTGRSGYGYTF. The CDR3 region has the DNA TGTGCCAGCAGCGCCGGGACAGGGAGAAGTGGCTATGGCTACACCTTC.

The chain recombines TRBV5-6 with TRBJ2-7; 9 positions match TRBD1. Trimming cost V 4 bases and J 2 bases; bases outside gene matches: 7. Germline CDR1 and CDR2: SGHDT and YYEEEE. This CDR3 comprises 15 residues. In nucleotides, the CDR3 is TGTGCCAGCAGCGGAACCGGGACAGGGACCTACGAGCAGTACTTC. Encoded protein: CASSGTGTGTYEQYF.

This CDR3 is CASSEWVGEPYEQYF. In DNA, the CDR3 is TGTGCCAGCAGTGAATGGGTCGGGGAACCCTACGAGCAGTACTTC. The chain is built from TRBV6-1 and TRBJ2-5, with D possibly TRBD2 on 5 matching bases. The DNA end is more similar to TRBJ2-7, so the J call may be wrong. Germline V gives CDR1 MNHNS, CDR2 SASEGT. CDR3 length: 15 residues.

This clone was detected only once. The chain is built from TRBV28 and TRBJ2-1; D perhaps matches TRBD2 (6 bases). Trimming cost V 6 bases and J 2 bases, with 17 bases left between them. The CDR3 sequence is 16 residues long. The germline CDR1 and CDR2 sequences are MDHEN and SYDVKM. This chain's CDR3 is CASRPLAGLAYNEQFF. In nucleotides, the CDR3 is TGTGCCAGCAGACCCCTGGCGGGACTCGCCTACAATGAGCAGTTCTTC.

This CDR3 is CASSLVAGGPGEQFF. The CDR3 DNA reads TGTGCCAGCAGCCTTGTAGCGGGGGGGCCCGGGGAGCAGTTCTTC. The chain employs TRBV7-9 and TRBJ2-1, with 11 bases lining up with TRBD2. The CDR3 spans 15 residues. CDR1 is SEHNR, CDR2 FQNEAQ, per germline (reference sequence). V trimming: 5 bases; J trimming: 10 bases; junction bases outside the gene matches: 10.

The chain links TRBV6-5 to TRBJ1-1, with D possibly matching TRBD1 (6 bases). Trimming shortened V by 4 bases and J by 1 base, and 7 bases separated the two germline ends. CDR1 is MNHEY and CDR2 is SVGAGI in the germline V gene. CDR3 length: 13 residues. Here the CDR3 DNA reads TGTGCCAGCAGTTGGACAGAGAACACTGAAGCTTTCTTT. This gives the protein CASSWTENTEAFF.

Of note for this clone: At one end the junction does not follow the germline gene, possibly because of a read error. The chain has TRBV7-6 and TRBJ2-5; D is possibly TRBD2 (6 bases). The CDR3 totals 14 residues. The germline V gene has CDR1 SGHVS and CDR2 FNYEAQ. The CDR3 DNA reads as TGTGCCGGCAGAGGACCCGGGAGTCAAGAGACCCAGTACTTC. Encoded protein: CAGRGPGSQETQYF. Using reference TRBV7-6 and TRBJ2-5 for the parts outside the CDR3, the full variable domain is GAGVSQSPRYKVTKRGQDVALRCDPISGHVSLYWYRQALGQGPEFLTYFNYEAQQDKSGLPNDRFSAERPEGSISTLTIQRTEQRDSAMYRCAGRGPGSQETQYFGPGTRLLVL.

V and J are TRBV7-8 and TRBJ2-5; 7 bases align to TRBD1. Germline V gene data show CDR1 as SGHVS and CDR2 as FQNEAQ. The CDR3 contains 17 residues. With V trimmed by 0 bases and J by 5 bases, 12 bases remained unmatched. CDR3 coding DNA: TGTGCCAGCAGCTTAGCGAATAGACAGGGTCTGGGGGAGACCCAGTACTTC. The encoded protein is CASSLANRQGLGETQYF.

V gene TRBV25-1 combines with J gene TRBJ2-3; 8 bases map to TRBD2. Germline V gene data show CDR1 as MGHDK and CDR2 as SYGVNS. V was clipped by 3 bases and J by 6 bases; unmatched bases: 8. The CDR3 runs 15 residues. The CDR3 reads CASSEDGRAVDTQYF. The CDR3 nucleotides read TGTGCCAGCAGTGAGGACGGGAGGGCCGTTGATACGCAGTATTTT.

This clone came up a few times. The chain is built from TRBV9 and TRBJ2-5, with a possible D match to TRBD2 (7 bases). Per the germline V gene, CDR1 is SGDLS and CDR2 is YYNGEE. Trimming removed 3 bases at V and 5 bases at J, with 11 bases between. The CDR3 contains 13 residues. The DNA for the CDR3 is TGTGCCAGCAGCGGGGGGGGGCTTGAGACCCAGTACTTC. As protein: CASSGGGLETQYF.

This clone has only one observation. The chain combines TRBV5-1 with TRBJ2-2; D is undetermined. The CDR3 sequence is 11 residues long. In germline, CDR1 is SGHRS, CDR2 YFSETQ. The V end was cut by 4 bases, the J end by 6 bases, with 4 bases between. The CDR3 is CASSPAGELFF. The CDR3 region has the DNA TGCGCCAGCAGCCCCGCCGGGGAGCTGTTTTTT.